Each of the 18 T cell receptor beta chains below was sequenced from the same sample in a study of post-analysis software for immune sequencing data (dated by TCRdb to the mid-2010s). Overall results and qualifications from the work: Significantly higher frequencies in patients than in controls were found for five or six TRBV segments, including TRBV5-6, TRBV5-1 and TRBV20-1.

For these receptors, no antigen is known. Library preparation used PCR. Sequenced on an Illumina HiSeq 2500. Unique molecular identifiers were incorporated into TCR beta cDNA libraries to reduce PCR and sequencing biases. TCRdb reprocessed the public reads (quality trimming at Q25 with fastp, clone calling with MiXCR) and kept in-frame beta chains. A single entry per CDR3 protein holds the most common genes and DNA from its merged rows. This sample lists hundreds of thousands of distinct CDR3 sequences; roughly 58% were detected once. The ten largest clones represent under 6% of the sample. Specimen: blood. These receptors originate from a girl aged 10 to 17 with multiple sclerosis.

This chain joins TRBV20-1 and TRBJ2-3, with D perhaps matching TRBD2 (5 bases). Trimming pared 2 bases from V and 4 bases from J, leaving 13 bases between. From germline, CDR1 is DFQATT and CDR2 SNEGSKA (reference sequence). CDR3 size: 14 residues. CDR3 nucleotides: TGCAGTGCTAGACTCGGAGCGGCGGCAGATACGCAGTATTTT. This codes for CSARLGAAADTQYF.

The chain combines TRBV4-2 with TRBJ2-5; D could derive from TRBD1 or TRBD2 (5 bases each). The J call could be wrong; TRBJ2-7 is a better fit for the DNA end. The CDR3 is 14 amino acids. In germline, CDR1 is LGHNA, CDR2 YNFKEQ. The chain's CDR3 is CASSPGPPHYEQYF. CDR3 bases: TGTGCCAGCAGCCCGGGGCCTCCACACTACGAGCAGTACTTC.

V is TRBV3-1 and J is TRBJ2-5; TRBD1 agrees at 7 bases. The J call could be wrong; TRBJ2-7 is a better fit for the DNA end. The germline V gene has CDR1 LGHDT and CDR2 YNNKEL (reference sequence). There are 14 residues in the CDR3. In nucleotides, the CDR3 is TGTGCCAGCAGACTCAAGGACAGGTCGGACGAGCAGTACTTC. This sequence encodes CASRLKDRSDEQYF.

The rearrangement uses TRBV28 and TRBJ2-7; no clear D gene. The J call may not be correct, given that the DNA end is closer to TRBJ2-5. From germline, CDR1 is MDHEN and CDR2 SYDVKM. CDR3 length: 15 residues. The CDR3 here is CASSYQDSTCGTQYF. In nucleotides, the CDR3 is TGTGCCAGCAGTTACCAAGACTCTACCTGCGGGACCCAGTACTTC.

V gene TRBV20-1 combines with J gene TRBJ1-1, with 10 bases fitting TRBD1. The V segment lost 6 bases and the J segment 6 bases; nucleotides outside the gene matches: 13. Per the germline V gene, CDR1 is DFQATT and CDR2 is SNEGSKA (reference sequence). This CDR3 spans 15 amino acids. Written as DNA, the CDR3 is TGCAGTGCCCTGAACTACCGGGACAGGGGCGCTGAAGCTTTCTTT. This gives the protein CSALNYRDRGAEAFF.

The chain joins TRBV6-1 to TRBJ2-3; TRBD2 matches 9 bases. Germline loops: CDR1 MNHNS, CDR2 SASEGT. CDR3 size: 16 residues. The J segment lost 2 bases and the V segment lost 5 bases, leaving 8 bases of the junction unmatched. CDR3 sequence reads: CASSPLSGGNTDTQYF. The CDR3 bases are TGTGCCAGCAGTCCACTTAGCGGGGGAAACACAGATACGCAGTATTTT.

The chain recombines TRBV3-1 with TRBJ2-5; no reliable D call. V lost 3 bases and J lost 11, with 19 bases in between. The CDR3 runs 14 residues. Germline V gene lookup returns CDR1 LGHDT and CDR2 YNNKEL (reference sequence). CDR3 amino acids: CASSQLGWSEEQYF. CDR3 coding DNA: TGTGCCAGCAGCCAGCTAGGGTGGTCGGAAGAGCAGTACTTC.

The V gene is TRBV6-6, the J gene TRBJ2-5; 10 positions agree with TRBD1. The J call may be in error: the DNA end matches TRBJ2-7 better. There are 16 residues in the CDR3. Germline V gives CDR1 MNHNY, CDR2 SVGAGI (reference sequence). CDR3 sequence reads: CASSYSATGGGYEQYF. CDR3 coding DNA: TGTGCCAGCAGTTACTCAGCGACAGGGGGCGGGTACGAGCAGTACTTC.

The chain uses TRBV20-1 and TRBJ2-3, with a tentative D call TRBD2 (6 bases). This CDR3 is 16 amino acids long. V dropped 4 bases and J dropped 5 bases, with 22 bases sitting between them. Germline-derived CDR1 and CDR2 are DFQATT and SNEGSKA (reference sequence). CDR3 loop: CSATLSGPRSVDTQYF. DNA for the CDR3: TGCAGTGCTACTCTTAGCGGCCCACGATCAGTAGATACGCAGTATTTT.

This clonotype was observed a few times. The CDR3 reads CSAGPRPGGSTEAFF. CDR3 bases: TGCAGTGCTGGGCCTAGGCCGGGGGGGAGCACTGAAGCTTTCTTT. The chain links TRBV20-1 to TRBJ1-1; D might be TRBD1 (5 bases). The CDR3 totals 15 residues. CDR1 is DFQATT and CDR2 is SNEGSKA in the germline V gene (reference sequence). The V end lost 5 bases, the J end lost 4 bases, and 20 bases lay between the germline ends.

V gene TRBV29-1 combines with J gene TRBJ2-4; perhaps TRBD1 as D (5 bases). Germline V CDR1 and CDR2: SQVTM, ANQGSEA. This CDR3 has 16 amino acids. Trimming pared 6 bases from V and 3 bases from J, leaving 21 bases between. Here the CDR3 DNA reads TGCAGCGTCTCACCCCAGGCAGGGTTTGACAAAAACATTCAGTACTTC. This gives the protein CSVSPQAGFDKNIQYF. The full variable domain, its missing parts supplied by reference TRBV29-1 and TRBJ2-4, is SAVISQKPSRDICQRGTSLTIQCQVDSQVTMMFWYRQQPGQSLTLIATANQGSEATYESGFVIDKFPISRPNLTFSTLTVSNMSPEDSSIYLCSVSPQAGFDKNIQYFGAGTRLSVL.

The chain is built from TRBV29-1 and TRBJ2-1, with TRBD1 identical over 7 bases. The CDR3 has 14 residues. The germline gives CDR1 SQVTM, CDR2 ANQGSEA. V dropped 8 bases and J dropped 6; count of bases not matched to a gene: 13. The CDR3 loop is CSFQETGKGNEQFF. For the CDR3, the DNA is TGCAGCTTCCAAGAGACAGGGAAGGGCAATGAGCAGTTCTTC.

The chain couples TRBV6-1 to TRBJ2-5; D is unclear. With the DNA end fitting TRBJ2-7 better, the J assignment may be wrong. Germline values: CDR1 MNHNS, CDR2 SASEGT. This CDR3 region has 15 residues. CDR3 loop: CASSYNRVERYEQYF. In nucleotides, the CDR3 is TGTGCCAGCAGTTATAATCGTGTCGAACGCTACGAGCAGTACTTC.

This chain uses TRBV6-6 with TRBJ1-2, with D tentatively TRBD1 (6 bases). The CDR3 runs 13 residues. In germline, CDR1 is MNHNY, CDR2 SVGAGI (reference sequence). The ends were cut back, 8 bases at V and 4 bases at J, with 14 bases in the middle. The CDR3 loop is CASVTDSRYGYTF. The CDR3 coding sequence is TGTGCCAGCGTAACGGACAGTCGCTATGGCTACACCTTC.

The chain joins TRBV10-3 to TRBJ2-1, with TRBD1 identical over 10 bases. J lost 9 bases, V lost 10 bases, and 15 bases had no gene match. Germline V CDR1 and CDR2: ENHRY, SYGVKD. CDR3 length: 15 amino acids. The CDR3 nucleotides read TGTGCCACCCCACAACCCGGGACAGGGGATTTTGAGCAGTTCTTC. Encoded protein: CATPQPGTGDFEQFF.

This chain joins TRBV5-1 and TRBJ2-5; 8 bases align to TRBD1. Germline V CDR1 and CDR2: SGHRS, YFSETQ. V trimming: 4 bases; J trimming: 7 bases; junction bases outside the gene matches: 15. There are 16 residues in the CDR3. CDR3 sequence: CASSLIAGTGAGTQYF. The CDR3 DNA reads as TGCGCCAGCAGCCTAATTGCCGGGACAGGAGCGGGGACCCAGTACTTC.

The chain carries TRBV20-1 and TRBJ2-5; 9 bases agree with TRBD1. CDR1 and CDR2 (germline): DFQATT, SNEGSKA (reference sequence). The length of the CDR3 is 12 residues. Trimming at V came to 3 bases and at J to 6 bases, leaving 2 bases not matched to a gene. CDR3 nucleotides: TGCAGTGCTAGTACAGGGGGCAAGACCCAGTACTTC. It codes for CSASTGGKTQYF.

The chain employs TRBV29-1 and TRBJ2-7; 9 bases are shared with TRBD1. The CDR3 is 13 residues long. Looked up from germline, CDR1 is SQVTM and CDR2 is ANQGSEA. V shed 7 bases and J 7 bases; nucleotides not matched to a gene: 11. The CDR3 loop reads CSATGTGYGEQYF. DNA for the CDR3: TGCAGCGCCACCGGGACAGGGTATGGGGAGCAGTACTTC.